One and the same sample provided the 27 T cell receptor beta chains below, sequenced in a study of blood T cells in healthy people across ages. With a J-beta primer mix and a sample-barcoded 5' primer, a second PCR ran about 7 to 12 cycles. TCRdb re-called the 5' RACE reads with MiXCR, one entry per CDR3 protein. Counted here are about 780,000 distinct CDR3 sequences, 46% occurring once; the ten biggest clones make up 15% to 20%. The sequencing sample was made of blood. The receptors here all came from a man at least 80 years old in good health.

This clonotype was counted only a few times. This rearrangement joins TRBV9 to TRBJ2-1, with TRBD2 identical over 12 bases. Per the germline V gene, CDR1 is SGDLS and CDR2 is YYNGEE. This CDR3 has 13 amino acids. Trimming removed 4 bases from V and 9 bases from J; junction bases left unmatched: 2. CDR3 region: CASSPSGRAEQFF. CDR3 nucleotide sequence: TGTGCCAGCAGCCCTAGCGGGAGGGCTGAGCAGTTCTTC.

A single count supports this clonotype. V gene TRBV6-6 combines with J gene TRBJ2-6; unclear D gene. CDR3 length equals 16 residues. V lost 5 bases to trimming and J lost 1 base, with 12 bases between them. The V gene's germline CDR1 is MNHNY and CDR2 SVGAGI (reference sequence). CDR3 nucleotides: TGTGCCAGCAGTAACCCGACAAGGTCTGGGGCCAACGTCCTGACTTTC. Translating gives CASSNPTRSGANVLTF.

The chain has TRBV19 and TRBJ2-1; D unresolved. Germline values: CDR1 LNHDA, CDR2 SQIVND (reference sequence). The V and J ends lost 10 bases and 5 bases respectively, with 12 bases between them. CDR3 length: 12 amino acids. Here the CDR3 reads CATYDNNNEQFF. The DNA for the CDR3 is TGTGCCACCTACGACAACAACAATGAGCAGTTCTTC.

The chain has TRBV20-1 and TRBJ1-2; D remains ambiguous. Trimming pared 3 bases from V and 6 bases from J, leaving 11 bases between. The germline V gene has CDR1 DFQATT and CDR2 SNEGSKA (reference sequence). The CDR3 consists of 12 residues. The CDR3 is CSASWGANGYTF. DNA of the CDR3: TGCAGTGCTAGTTGGGGAGCGAATGGCTACACCTTC.

As for this clonotype: With a much larger clone just one base away, this may be a read error. The V and J genes are TRBV4-3 and TRBJ2-5; D gene ambiguous. The germline CDR1 and CDR2 sequences are LGHNA and YSLEER. V lost 0 bases and J 11 bases, leaving 19 bases between the germline ends. The CDR3 has 15 amino acids. The CDR3 nucleotides are TGCGCCAGCAGCCAAGAACTTATCCTTGGTAATGAGCAGTACTTC. It is translated as CASSQELILGNEQYF.

In its sample, this clonotype was seen many times. The chain joins TRBV14 to TRBJ2-1; possible D gene TRBD1, 5 bases. V gave up 4 bases and J gave up 12 bases, with 13 bases separating them. Germline-derived CDR1 and CDR2 are SGHDN and FVKESK. The CDR3 extends over 12 amino acids. The DNA for the CDR3 is TGTGCCAGCAGCCTTAAGACAGAAGGGCAGTTCTTC. Translating gives CASSLKTEGQFF.

J is TRBJ1-4 and V is TRBV9, with D uncertain. This CDR3 spans 13 amino acids. Germline CDR1 is SGDLS and CDR2 is YYNGEE. V lost 2 bases and J 6 bases, leaving 8 bases between the germline ends. CDR3 sequence (DNA): TGTGCCAGCAGCGTCGGGTTGGATGAAAAACTGTTTTTT. Its protein product is CASSVGLDEKLFF.

This clonotype has at least ten counts. The chain links TRBV20-1 to TRBJ2-3, with D perhaps TRBD2 (5 bases). Trimming cost V 1 base and J 4 bases, with 21 bases left between them. The germline CDR1 and CDR2 sequences are DFQATT and SNEGSKA (reference sequence). The CDR3 is made up of 17 amino acids. The CDR3 DNA reads TGCAGTGCTAGAGCCCTGGATAGCCTAACGCGGGCAGATACGCAGTATTTT. As protein: CSARALDSLTRADTQYF.

This clonotype was seen only a few times. This chain uses TRBV28 with TRBJ2-5; 12 nucleotides match TRBD1. V was clipped by 6 bases and J by 3 bases; unmatched bases: 8. The CDR3 contains 16 residues. Per the germline V gene, CDR1 is MDHEN and CDR2 is SYDVKM. The chain's CDR3 is CASSNGGTGGEETQYF. Here the CDR3 DNA reads TGTGCCAGCAGCAACGGCGGGACAGGGGGCGAAGAGACCCAGTACTTC.

Only a few counts were recorded for this clonotype. The chain links TRBV20-1 to TRBJ1-6; D remains unclear. The germline gives CDR1 DFQATT, CDR2 SNEGSKA (reference sequence). CDR3 length equals 15 residues. V was trimmed by 8 bases and J by 8 bases, leaving 22 bases between them. In DNA form, the CDR3 reads TGCAGTCCCAATCGGCCGACGACCGGGGATTCACCCCTCCACTTT. As protein: CSPNRPTTGDSPLHF.

This clonotype occurred once. The CDR3 DNA reads TGTGCCAGCAGTGTCTGGGCGGCGGAGACCCAGTACTTC. The encoded protein is CASSVWAAETQYF. The V gene is TRBV28, the J gene TRBJ2-4; D unresolved. The J call may be wrong; the DNA end is better matched by TRBJ2-5. The germline CDR1 and CDR2 sequences are MDHEN and SYDVKM. This CDR3 region has 13 residues.

The chain joins TRBV7-2 to TRBJ2-7; D assignment may be TRBD1 or TRBD2 (6 bases each). The CDR3 is made up of 15 amino acids. With 0 bases removed from V and 3 bases from J, the gap between germline ends came to 12 bases. Per germline, CDR1 SGHTA and CDR2 FQGNSA. The CDR3 nucleotides are TGTGCCAGCAGCTTAGCCAGGGGAGGCATCTACGAGCAGTACTTC. Translating it yields CASSLARGGIYEQYF.

The chain is built from TRBV20-1 and TRBJ2-1; D is perhaps TRBD1 (7 bases). V lost 1 base to trimming and J lost 7 bases, with 14 bases between them. The CDR3 length is 14 residues. The germline V gene encodes CDR1 DFQATT and CDR2 SNEGSKA (reference sequence). In DNA form, the CDR3 reads TGCAGTGCTAGAGGGGACAGCGGACTAAATGAGCAGTTCTTC. Protein product: CSARGDSGLNEQFF.

The CDR3, as DNA: TGTGCCAGCAGTGATTTTGGGGGAATCTCCTACAATGAGCAGTTCTTC. As protein: CASSDFGGISYNEQFF. The chain joins TRBV6-1 to TRBJ2-1; D tentatively reads TRBD1 or TRBD2 (5 bases each). This CDR3 spans 16 amino acids. V was clipped by 3 bases and J by 0 bases, with 12 bases between them. Germline lookup yields CDR1 MNHNS and CDR2 SASEGT.

In its sample, this clonotype was seen a few times. The rearrangement uses TRBV18 and TRBJ2-7, with D uncertain. The end of the DNA fits TRBJ2-5 better, so the J call may be wrong. Per the germline V gene, CDR1 is KGHSH and CDR2 is LQKENI. CDR3 length equals 14 residues. The CDR3 bases are TGTGCCAGCTCACTAACACTCAACGGGGAGACCCAGTACTTC. This translates into CASSLTLNGETQYF.

This chain uses TRBV20-1 with TRBJ2-7; D possibly uses TRBD1 or TRBD2 (5 bases each). The length of the CDR3 is 15 residues. V dropped 5 bases and J dropped 4 bases, with 21 bases sitting between them. In germline, CDR1 is DFQATT, CDR2 SNEGSKA (reference sequence). As DNA, the CDR3 is TGCAGTGCTGCACAGAGTGTTGGGACGAGTTACGAGCAGTACTTC. As protein: CSAAQSVGTSYEQYF.

This sequence joins TRBV29-1 and TRBJ2-7; 10 positions agree with TRBD2. This CDR3 is built from 12 residues. Losses at the gene ends were 5 bases for V and 7 bases for J; bases not matched to a gene: 5. Germline CDR1 and CDR2: SQVTM and ANQGSEA. The CDR3 sequence: CSVLAGAKEQYF. In DNA form, the CDR3 reads TGCAGCGTTCTAGCGGGAGCTAAGGAGCAGTACTTC.

The genes are TRBV2 and TRBJ1-1; maybe TRBD1 (5 bases). The CDR3 totals 11 residues. V was shortened by 9 bases and J by 8 bases, with 13 bases between the two germline ends. The germline CDR1 and CDR2 sequences are SNHLY and FYNNEI. The CDR3 nucleotides read TGTGCCAGTTACTCCGGGACCGAAGCTTTCTTT. This encodes CASYSGTEAFF.

The rearrangement uses TRBV5-1 and TRBJ1-5; D ambiguous. Germline CDR1 and CDR2: SGHRS and YFSETQ. V was trimmed by 4 bases and J by 0 bases, leaving 11 bases between them. The CDR3 is 15 amino acids. The CDR3 DNA is TGCGCCAGCAGCCCGGGAGATTATAGCAATCAGCCCCAGCATTTT. Protein: CASSPGDYSNQPQHF.

This clonotype occurred a few times. The genes are TRBV29-1 and TRBJ2-1; TRBD2 agrees at 10 bases. The CDR3 is 16 amino acids. V was pared by 5 bases and J by 3 bases, with 10 bases of the junction left unmatched. Germline assignment: CDR1 SQVTM and CDR2 ANQGSEA. Here the CDR3 DNA reads TGCAGCGTTACCCCTCGGGCTAGCGGGAGCTACAATGAGCAGTTCTTC. It translates to CSVTPRASGSYNEQFF.

The chain recombines TRBV20-1 with TRBJ2-1; maybe TRBD1 (6 bases). V was pared by 5 bases and J by 7 bases, with 18 bases between. CDR1 is DFQATT and CDR2 is SNEGSKA in the germline V gene (reference sequence). The CDR3 has 14 residues. The CDR3 region has the DNA TGCAGTGCTGAAGGACAGACCTGGGTAAATGAGCAGTTCTTC. Encoded protein: CSAEGQTWVNEQFF.

This clonotype was counted ten times or more. DNA for the CDR3: TGCAGCGTGAGGGCAGGGGTCGGCGAGCAGTACTTC. Its translation is CSVRAGVGEQYF. The chain carries TRBV29-1 and TRBJ2-7, with TRBD1 as a possible D gene (6 bases). V lost 6 bases and J lost 6, with 15 bases in between. Germline loops: CDR1 SQVTM, CDR2 ANQGSEA. The CDR3 spans 12 residues.

The gene calls are TRBV18 and TRBJ1-2; tentative D call: TRBD1 (5 bases). This CDR3 comprises 16 residues. Trimming shortened V by 4 bases and J by 0 bases, and 15 bases separated the two germline ends. The germline CDR1 and CDR2 sequences are KGHSH and LQKENI. The CDR3 here is CASSLETRGANYGYTF. In DNA form, the CDR3 reads TGTGCCAGCTCACTTGAGACGAGGGGAGCTAACTATGGCTACACCTTC.

This clonotype was seen a few times. The chain uses TRBV20-1 and TRBJ2-4; TRBD2 matches 7 bases. V shed 0 bases and J 1 base; nucleotides not matched to a gene: 15. Germline CDR1 reads DFQATT; CDR2 reads SNEGSKA (reference sequence). The CDR3 has 19 amino acids. This CDR3 reads CSARDRVAGVPPAKNIQYF. CDR3 nucleotides: TGCAGTGCTAGAGATCGGGTGGCGGGAGTCCCTCCGGCCAAAAACATTCAGTACTTC.

In its sample, this clonotype was seen many times. The chain links TRBV20-1 to TRBJ2-1; 11 bases line up with TRBD2. There are 16 residues in the CDR3. From germline, CDR1 is DFQATT and CDR2 SNEGSKA (reference sequence). J lost 5 bases, V lost 2 bases, and 8 bases had no gene match. In DNA form, the CDR3 reads TGCAGTGCTAGAAGGAAACTAGCGGGAGACCACAATGAGCAGTTCTTC. Amino acids: CSARRKLAGDHNEQFF.

The chain is built from TRBV20-1 and TRBJ2-4, with a weak D call TRBD1 (7 bases). CDR1 is DFQATT, CDR2 SNEGSKA, per germline (reference sequence). V lost 5 bases, J lost 4 bases, and 15 bases lay in between. The CDR3 has 14 amino acids. The CDR3 protein is CSAAAGQTKNIQYF. The CDR3, as DNA: TGCAGTGCTGCCGCGGGACAGACAAAAAACATTCAGTACTTC.

In its sample, this clonotype was seen a few times. The chain joins TRBV7-2 to TRBJ2-1; 12 bases agree with TRBD2. This CDR3 has 17 residues. Germline V gene data show CDR1 as SGHTA and CDR2 as FQGNSA. V shed 5 bases and J 6 bases; nucleotides not matched to a gene: 11. The CDR3, as DNA: TGTGCCAGCAGCAAGAAAGCTAGCGGGAGGGCCCCCAATGAGCAGTTCTTC. Translation gives CASSKKASGRAPNEQFF.